Presented here are 18 T cell receptor beta chains from one specimen sequenced in a study of spatial heterogeneity in lung cancer. Via MiXCR, TCRdb re-called the 5' RACE reads, giving one row per CDR3 protein. The data show about 36,000 distinct CDR3 sequences, less than 8.5% seen once. As to time point: sample taken at primary tumor resection. This sample comprised PBMCs, obtained at surgery. The receptors here all came from a female donor with early-stage non-small cell lung cancer.

The table lists this clonotype with many counts. The J gene is TRBJ1-6, the V gene TRBV7-9; D ambiguous. Trimming stripped 2 bases from V and 10 bases from J, with 6 bases between. Germline V gives CDR1 SEHNR, CDR2 FQNEAQ (reference sequence). This CDR3 is 12 amino acids long. The CDR3 reads CASSLQTSPLHF. The CDR3 DNA follows: TGTGCCAGCAGCTTACAGACGTCACCCCTCCACTTT. Looking up the rest from reference TRBV7-9 and TRBJ1-6 gives the full variable domain: DTGVSQNPRHKITKRGQNVTFRCDPISEHNRLYWYRQTLGQGPEFLTYFQNEAQLEKSRLLSDRFSAERPKGSFSTLEIQRTEQGDSAMYLCASSLQTSPLHFGNGTRLTVT.

This clonotype was seen repeatedly, ten times or more. The chain recombines TRBV18 with TRBJ2-7; D remains ambiguous. The germline gives CDR1 KGHSH, CDR2 LQKENI. Trimming stripped 1 base from V and 5 bases from J, with 6 bases between. This CDR3 has 12 residues. The CDR3 nucleotides are TGTGCCAGCTCACCACAAACTGACGAGCAGTACTTC. Translation gives CASSPQTDEQYF.

The chain joins TRBV7-9 to TRBJ2-7; D gene uncertain. V lost 2 bases to trimming and J lost 5 bases, with 10 bases between them. The CDR3 has 13 amino acids. Germline loops: CDR1 SEHNR, CDR2 FQNEAQ (reference sequence). The CDR3 nucleotides read TGTGCCAGCAGCTTAATAGGGCCCCACGAGCAGTACTTC. Protein sequence: CASSLIGPHEQYF.

This clonotype was seen repeatedly, ten times or more. The V gene is TRBV20-1, the J gene TRBJ1-1, with 10 positions matching TRBD1. The trim removed 7 bases at V and 3 bases at J, leaving 2 bases unmatched. From germline, CDR1 is DFQATT and CDR2 SNEGSKA (reference sequence). This CDR3 spans 12 amino acids. The CDR3 coding sequence is TGCAGTGTAGGACAGGGGGACACTGAAGCTTTCTTT. This sequence encodes CSVGQGDTEAFF.

In regard to this clonotype: An end of the junction does not agree with germline; a read error may underlie this. The gene calls are TRBV9 and TRBJ1-1; 8 bases match TRBD1. Germline V CDR1 and CDR2: SGDLS, YYNGEE. CDR3 size: 15 residues. CDR3 sequence (DNA): TGTGCCAGCAGCGTTCAGACAGGGGTGAACACTGGAGCTTTCTTT. Amino acid sequence: CASSVQTGVNTGAFF.

V is TRBV7-9 and J is TRBJ1-1, with 8 bases lining up with TRBD1. Trimming removed 3 bases from V and 3 bases from J; junction bases left unmatched: 6. The germline gives CDR1 SEHNR, CDR2 FQNEAQ (reference sequence). The CDR3 contains 15 residues. The CDR3 reads CASSLGARGHTEAFF. CDR3 sequence (DNA): TGTGCCAGCAGCTTGGGAGCCAGGGGGCACACTGAAGCTTTCTTT.

This clonotype was seen only a few times. The genes are TRBV30 and TRBJ2-3; D is possibly TRBD2 (7 bases). CDR1 and CDR2 from the germline V gene are GTSNPN and SVGIG (reference sequence). The CDR3 has 15 residues. The germline V and J ends were trimmed by 0 bases and 1 base, with 11 bases remaining between them. The CDR3 reads CAWSVGGDRTDTQYF. In nucleotides, the CDR3 is TGTGCCTGGAGTGTAGGGGGGGACCGCACAGATACGCAGTATTTT.

This chain links TRBV9 with TRBJ2-5, with no clear D. CDR1 is SGDLS, CDR2 YYNGEE, per germline. Trimming cost V 0 bases and J 5 bases, with 8 bases left between them. This CDR3 region has 13 residues. The CDR3 spells CASSVATTETQYF. CDR3 DNA sequence: TGTGCCAGCAGCGTAGCTACAACCGAGACCCAGTACTTC.

The chain combines TRBV20-1 with TRBJ1-6, with 8 bases identical to TRBD1. After removal of 6 bases from V and 7 bases from J, the junction contained 11 bases not matched to a gene. CDR3 size: 15 residues. Germline loops: CDR1 DFQATT, CDR2 SNEGSKA (reference sequence). The CDR3 DNA sequence: TGCAGTGCAAGAACAGGGGGGACAAACAATTCACCCCTCCACTTT. This sequence encodes CSARTGGTNNSPLHF.

This clonotype was counted at least ten times. The rearrangement links TRBV5-6 to TRBJ1-1; TRBD1 might be the D (5 bases). The length of the CDR3 is 14 residues. Per the germline V gene, CDR1 is SGHDT and CDR2 is YYEEEE. V lost 1 base and J 2 bases, leaving 9 bases between the germline ends. This chain's CDR3 is CASSLWGRNTEAFF. The CDR3, as DNA: TGTGCCAGCAGCTTGTGGGGGAGAAACACTGAAGCTTTCTTT. The full variable domain, with the rest looked up from reference TRBV5-6 and TRBJ1-1, is DAGVTQSPTHLIKTRGQQVTLRCSPKSGHDTVSWYQQALGQGPQFIFQYYEEEERQRGNFPDRFSGHQFPNYSSELNVNALLLGDSALYLCASSLWGRNTEAFFGQGTRLTVV.

There are a few counts of this clonotype. The chain is built from TRBV5-4 and TRBJ1-2; 7 bases match TRBD1. Per germline, CDR1 SGHNT and CDR2 YYREEE (reference sequence). The CDR3 has 11 amino acids. Losses at the gene ends were 3 bases for V and 8 bases for J; bases not matched to a gene: 1. CDR3 DNA: TGTGCCAGCAGCTCAGGGGGAGGCTACACCTTC. Amino acids: CASSSGGGYTF.

CDR3 amino acids: CASSQPRGNRGKLFF. The CDR3 nucleotides read TGTGCCAGCAGCCAACCCCGAGGGAATCGGGGAAAACTGTTTTTT. This sequence joins TRBV11-2 and TRBJ1-4, with D hard to call. The germline V gene has CDR1 SGHAT and CDR2 FQNNGV. The germline V and J ends were trimmed by 5 bases and 10 bases, with 20 bases remaining between them. The CDR3 spans 15 residues.

This clonotype was counted ten times or more. This chain links TRBV11-2 with TRBJ2-2; tentatively, D is TRBD1 (6 bases). There are 14 residues in the CDR3. Germline V gene sequence: CDR1 SGHAT, CDR2 FQNNGV. V lost 10 bases, J lost 0 bases, and 12 bases lay in between. The CDR3 region has the DNA TGTGCCACCGGGGACATATCGAACACCGGGGAGCTGTTTTTT. The encoded protein is CATGDISNTGELFF.

This clonotype was seen only a few times. The V gene is TRBV2, the J gene TRBJ1-5; D perhaps matches TRBD1 (6 bases). This CDR3 is built from 16 residues. Trimming stripped 4 bases from V and 1 base from J, with 14 bases between. The germline V gene encodes CDR1 SNHLY and CDR2 FYNNEI. Here the CDR3 DNA reads TGTGCCAGCAGTGTATCAGGGGCTGGGAGCAATCAGCCCCAGCATTTT. It yields the protein CASSVSGAGSNQPQHF.

This clonotype was picked up many times. The V gene is TRBV6-2 or TRBV6-3, the J gene TRBJ1-2, with D possibly matching TRBD1 (5 bases). V was pared by 2 bases and J by 4 bases, with 17 bases between. The CDR3 is 16 amino acids. CDR1 is MNHEY and CDR2 is SVGEGT in the germline V gene. CDR3 sequence: CASSYGAADFAYGYTF. The CDR3 DNA reads as TGTGCCAGCAGTTACGGGGCTGCGGATTTCGCCTATGGCTACACCTTC.

This clonotype has at least ten counts. The V and J genes are TRBV9 and TRBJ2-5; the D gene is possibly TRBD2 (6 bases). Trimming stripped 4 bases from V and 2 bases from J, with 15 bases between. The V gene's germline CDR1 is SGDLS and CDR2 YYNGEE. This CDR3 region has 15 residues. For the CDR3, the DNA is TGTGCCAGCAGCCCCCAACTAGCAGGACAAGAGACCCAGTACTTC. Its translation is CASSPQLAGQETQYF.

J is TRBJ2-7 and V is TRBV20-1; unclear D gene. V was trimmed by 3 bases and J by 5 bases, leaving 8 bases between them. CDR1 is DFQATT and CDR2 is SNEGSKA in the germline V gene (reference sequence). There are 11 residues in the CDR3. CDR3 protein: CSARSRDEQYF. CDR3 nucleotide sequence: TGCAGTGCTAGGAGTAGGGACGAGCAGTACTTC.

This clonotype has ten or more counts. The genes are TRBV29-1 and TRBJ1-4; unclear D gene. V lost 5 bases and J 0 bases, leaving 7 bases between the germline ends. This CDR3 has 13 amino acids. Germline assignment: CDR1 SQVTM and CDR2 ANQGSEA. CDR3 coding DNA: TGCAGCGTTCAGAGGTCAACTAATGAAAAACTGTTTTTT. Residues: CSVQRSTNEKLFF.